This TCR beta chain came from a study of cytomegalovirus exposure and HLA in healthy donors. Study-wide findings and caveats: There were 150 to 200 TCR beta chains listed as cytomegalovirus-associated. As was reported, the classifier diagnosed cytomegalovirus status with high specificity and sensitivity.

Libraries were prepared by immunoSEQ multiplex PCR; TCRdb keeps only in-frame clonotypes and omits some of them. The repertoire consists of some 180,000 clones, with about 81% occurring once and the leading ten covering 0.95% to 1.5%. In regard to this clone: Its antigen is unknown.

This CDR3 is 16 amino acids long. Germline CDR1 and CDR2: MGHRA and YSYEKL. The J segment lost 8 bases and the V segment lost 4 bases, leaving 12 bases of the junction unmatched. The receptor comes from a young woman in good health and CMV-seronegative. Sequenced material: PBMCs. The chain links TRBV4-1 to TRBJ2-2, with 8 positions matching TRBD1. CDR3 sequence: CASSLDRGAKSGELFF. The CDR3 DNA is TGCGCCAGCAGCCTCGACAGGGGCGCTAAGTCGGGGGAGCTGTTTTTT.